This T cell receptor (beta chain) originates from a study of T cells in Graves' hyperthyroidism and ophthalmopathy. V was shortened by 2 bases and J by 5 bases, with 9 bases between the two germline ends. Germline CDR1 and CDR2: MNHNY and SVGAGI (reference sequence). The CDR3 is 14 residues long. Regions amplified from RNA transcripts were the TCR beta CDR3 regions. TCR CDR3 underwent first-round RT-PCR with the HTBI primer set. TCRdb fed the multiplex PCR reads into MiXCR, producing one record per CDR3 protein. The sample holds around 300,000 distinct CDR3 sequences; 12% to 15% are singletons and the top ten take about a third. Patients were excluded for uncontrolled infection, other autoimmune disease, pregnancy or lactation. The PBMCs were sourced from fresh peripheral blood (about 10 ml). This clonotype was counted ten times or more. Its antigen is unknown. General study points: Model predictions of ophthalmopathy came a median about six months before onset. In the blood, most expanded thyroid clonotypes above 0.001 appeared as well.

The chain links TRBV6-6 to TRBJ1-4; D remains ambiguous. Sequencing input: blood. The TCR originated in a woman in her thirties or forties with Graves' ophthalmopathy. CDR3 protein: CASSYRARNEKLFF. The CDR3 DNA is TGTGCCAGCAGTTACAGGGCAAGGAATGAAAAACTGTTTTTT.